Below, 25 T cell receptor beta chains from the same sample are listed, as sequenced in a study of OX40 agonist ivuxolimab in advanced cancers. Clones were sequenced by immunoSEQ multiplex PCR, and TCRdb holds only the in-frame ones, with some missing. The sample holds approximately 74,000 clones, around 85% seen once. The material sequenced was CD4+ or CD8+ T cells sorted from blood, taken in a trial of the OX40 agonist ivuxolimab. The receptors were sampled from an adult with an advanced solid tumor such as melanoma, head and neck, liver or kidney cancer.

The chain couples TRBV6-1 to TRBJ1-1; D is uncertain. There are 15 residues in the CDR3. Deletions cut 0 bases from V and 4 bases from J, with 12 bases between. Germline lookup yields CDR1 MNHNS and CDR2 SASEGT. In DNA, the CDR3 is TGTGCCAGCAGTGAAGCGGGTGCAATGGGCACTGAAGCTTTCTTT. Residues: CASSEAGAMGTEAFF.

The V gene is TRBV2, the J gene TRBJ2-7, with a possible D match to TRBD2 (7 bases). Germline loops: CDR1 SNHLY, CDR2 FYNNEI. This CDR3 has 14 residues. V lost 6 bases and J lost 2, with 14 bases in between. The CDR3 DNA reads TGTGCCAGCAGCCAAGGGGGGGACACCTACGAGCAGTACTTC. This codes for CASSQGGDTYEQYF.

The gene calls are TRBV18 and TRBJ1-1; no definite D call. The germline V gene has CDR1 KGHSH and CDR2 LQKENI. V was shortened by 3 bases and J by 8 bases, with 13 bases between the two germline ends. The CDR3 extends over 13 amino acids. Here the CDR3 reads CASSPSIGSEAFF. The DNA of the CDR3 is TGTGCCAGCTCACCCTCGATAGGGAGCGAAGCTTTCTTT.

The chain links TRBV27 to TRBJ1-2; 9 bases match TRBD1. Germline V CDR1 and CDR2: MNHEY, SMNVEV (reference sequence). V trimming: 6 bases; J trimming: 4 bases; junction bases outside the gene matches: 12. This CDR3 spans 16 amino acids. Here the CDR3 reads CASSPGQGVPFYGYTF. The CDR3 nucleotides read TGTGCCAGCAGCCCGGGACAGGGTGTCCCTTTCTATGGCTACACCTTC.

This clone was picked up a small number of times. The V call is TRBV27, the J call TRBJ1-2, with D hard to call. CDR1 and CDR2 from the germline V gene are MNHEY and SMNVEV (reference sequence). This CDR3 is built from 12 residues. V lost 5 bases, J lost 4 bases, and 8 bases lay in between. As DNA, the CDR3 is TGTGCCAGCAGTACACCTCCCTATGGCTACACCTTC. Translating it yields CASSTPPYGYTF.

The chain carries TRBV5-1 and TRBJ2-6; D gene unclear. V was clipped by 3 bases and J by 0 bases, with 4 bases between them. The length of the CDR3 is 14 residues. Germline-derived CDR1 and CDR2 are SGHRS and YFSETQ. CDR3 sequence (DNA): TGCGCCAGCAGCTCTTACTCTGGGGCCAACGTCCTGACTTTC. Translation gives CASSSYSGANVLTF.

The J gene is TRBJ2-3, the V gene TRBV30; 11 nucleotides match TRBD2. Germline V gene sequence: CDR1 GTSNPN, CDR2 SVGIG (reference sequence). V dropped 4 bases and J dropped 2; count of bases not matched to a gene: 8. The CDR3 contains 16 residues. CDR3 DNA sequence: TGTGCCTGGATGAGGATAGCGGGGGGGATCACAGATACGCAGTATTTT. Its protein product is CAWMRIAGGITDTQYF.

The rearrangement uses TRBV6-6 and TRBJ1-3, with a weak D call TRBD1 (5 bases). Germline CDR1 is MNHNY and CDR2 is SVGAGI (reference sequence). CDR3 length: 16 amino acids. Deletions cut 2 bases from V and 0 bases from J, with 11 bases between. The CDR3, as DNA: TGTGCCAGCAGTTACCCACCGACAGCCTCTGGAAACACCATATATTTT. Amino acids: CASSYPPTASGNTIYF.

The chain uses TRBV5-1 and TRBJ2-7, with D hard to call. The V end lost 0 bases, the J end lost 1 base, and 8 bases lay between the germline ends. This CDR3 spans 14 amino acids. The germline V gene encodes CDR1 SGHRS and CDR2 YFSETQ. The CDR3 DNA is TGCGCCAGCAGCTTGGGCGACTCGTCCTACGAGCAGTACTTC. It translates to CASSLGDSSYEQYF. Full variable domain (outside the CDR3, taken from reference TRBV5-1 and TRBJ2-7): KAGVTQTPRYLIKTRGQQVTLSCSPISGHRSVSWYQQTPGQGLQFLFEYFSETQRNKGNFPGRFSGRQFSNSRSEMNVSTLELGDSALYLCASSLGDSSYEQYFGPGTRLTVT.

This chain joins TRBV19 and TRBJ1-6; TRBD1 might be the D (6 bases). CDR1 is LNHDA, CDR2 SQIVND, per germline (reference sequence). The CDR3 is 14 amino acids. Trimming took off 10 bases at V and 9 bases at J, with 19 bases between the two ends. CDR3 sequence: CATDLTGSGSPLHF. For the CDR3, the DNA is TGTGCCACCGACCTTACAGGGAGTGGTTCACCCCTCCACTTT.

About this clone itself: Other DNA sequences within the sample encode an identical CDR3. The V and J genes are TRBV15 and TRBJ1-5; no clear D. Trimming took off 5 bases at V and 6 bases at J, with 11 bases between the two ends. CDR1 and CDR2 (germline): LNHNV, YYDKDF (reference sequence). The CDR3 sequence is 13 residues long. Here the CDR3 reads CATSGPAIQPQHF. For the CDR3, the DNA is TGTGCCACCAGCGGTCCCGCGATTCAGCCCCAGCATTTT. Together with reference TRBV15 and TRBJ1-5, the CDR3 gives the full variable domain: DAMVIQNPRYQVTQFGKPVTLSCSQTLNHNVMYWYQQKSSQAPKLLFHYYDKDFNNEADTPDNFQSRRPNTSFCFLDIRSPGLGDTAMYLCATSGPAIQPQHFGDGTRLSIL.

The rearrangement uses TRBV5-1 and TRBJ1-5, with D uncertain. Trimming pared 0 bases from V and 1 base from J, leaving 8 bases between. This CDR3 comprises 15 residues. Germline V gene data show CDR1 as SGHRS and CDR2 as YFSETQ. CDR3 in DNA: TGCGCCAGCAGCTTGGGGGGATGGAGCAATCAGCCCCAGCATTTT. Its protein is CASSLGGWSNQPQHF.

This chain links TRBV19 with TRBJ2-1; the D gene is possibly TRBD2 (6 bases). This CDR3 comprises 12 residues. V was pared by 4 bases and J by 8 bases, with 9 bases between. Germline loops: CDR1 LNHDA, CDR2 SQIVND (reference sequence). CDR3 in DNA: TGTGCCAGTAGTAGGGACTTCCATGAGCAGTTCTTC. Its protein is CASSRDFHEQFF.

This clone was seen a handful of times. V and J are TRBV9 and TRBJ2-2; 8 positions agree with TRBD1. The CDR3 is made up of 15 amino acids. Germline CDR1 reads SGDLS; CDR2 reads YYNGEE. Trimming at V came to 2 bases and at J to 6 bases, leaving 6 bases not matched to a gene. This CDR3 reads CASSVGQGLAGELFF. CDR3 DNA: TGTGCCAGCAGCGTTGGACAGGGTTTGGCCGGGGAGCTGTTTTTT.

This chain uses TRBV2 with TRBJ1-1; the D gene is possibly TRBD1 (5 bases). The length of the CDR3 is 15 residues. With 4 bases removed from V and 4 bases from J, the gap between germline ends came to 16 bases. Per the germline V gene, CDR1 is SNHLY and CDR2 is FYNNEI. The CDR3 nucleotides read TGTGCCAGCAGTGCCCGCCAGGGAGAGGCCACTGAAGCTTTCTTT. It is translated as CASSARQGEATEAFF.

CDR3 residues: CASSGNYGYTF. The CDR3 DNA reads as TGTGCCAGCTCCGGAAACTATGGCTACACCTTC. This rearrangement joins TRBV6-1 to TRBJ1-2, with D hard to call. The V and J ends lost 8 bases and 2 bases respectively, with 6 bases between them. Germline V lookup: CDR1 MNHNS, CDR2 SASEGT. The CDR3 length is 11 residues.

This rearrangement joins TRBV4-1 to TRBJ2-3, with TRBD2 matching over 7 bases. CDR1 is MGHRA, CDR2 YSYEKL, per germline. Trimming at V came to 0 bases and at J to 4 bases, leaving 7 bases not matched to a gene. The CDR3 is 16 residues long. The CDR3, as DNA: TGCGCCAGCAGCCAAGATATGGCGGGAGCCCCAGATACGCAGTATTTT. This gives the protein CASSQDMAGAPDTQYF.

The chain is built from TRBV14 and TRBJ2-2; possible D gene TRBD1, 6 bases. Germline CDR1 SGHDN, CDR2 FVKESK. Trimming shortened V by 4 bases and J by 6 bases, and 12 bases separated the two germline ends. The CDR3 covers 14 residues. This chain's CDR3 is CASSRSRGPGELFF. The CDR3 bases are TGTGCCAGCAGCCGATCCAGGGGTCCCGGGGAGCTGTTTTTT.

The genes are TRBV27 and TRBJ2-2; tentatively, D is TRBD1 or TRBD2 (5 bases each). Trimming removed 3 bases from V and 4 bases from J, with 12 bases in between. Germline V gives CDR1 MNHEY, CDR2 SMNVEV (reference sequence). The CDR3 extends over 15 amino acids. The CDR3 sequence: CASSFGDRFTGELFF. The CDR3 bases are TGTGCCAGCAGTTTTGGGGACCGCTTCACCGGGGAGCTGTTTTTT.

The chain employs TRBV25-1 and TRBJ1-4; 7 bases are a match to TRBD1. CDR3 length: 16 residues. Germline V lookup: CDR1 MGHDK, CDR2 SYGVNS. V lost 3 bases and J lost 3; bases outside the gene matches: 7. CDR3 amino acids: CASSEQQGRANEKLFF. The CDR3 region has the DNA TGTGCCAGCAGTGAGCAACAGGGGAGGGCTAATGAAAAACTGTTTTTT.

The rearrangement links TRBV7-2 to TRBJ2-6; a possible D gene is TRBD1 (5 bases). The CDR3 loop spans 17 amino acids. From germline, CDR1 is SGHTA and CDR2 FQGNSA. V was pared by 1 base and J by 1 base, with 11 bases between. The CDR3 reads CASSLGGKISGANVLTF. The CDR3 coding sequence is TGTGCCAGCAGCTTAGGGGGCAAGATTTCTGGGGCCAACGTCCTGACTTTC.

The chain recombines TRBV30 with TRBJ1-5; TRBD1 aligns across 7 bases. CDR3 size: 13 residues. V shed 1 base, J shed 6 bases, and the junction held 3 bases outside the gene matches. Germline V gives CDR1 GTSNPN, CDR2 SVGIG (reference sequence). In nucleotides, the CDR3 is TGTGCCTGGAGTGGAGGGGGCGGTCAGCCCCAGCATTTT. Protein: CAWSGGGGQPQHF.

The rearrangement links TRBV30 to TRBJ2-3, with D perhaps matching TRBD1 (5 bases). V lost 8 bases, J lost 5 bases, and 8 bases lay in between. CDR3 length: 10 residues. The germline V gene has CDR1 GTSNPN and CDR2 SVGIG (reference sequence). CDR3: CAQGRDTQYF. The CDR3 DNA sequence: TGTGCCCAGGGCAGAGATACGCAGTATTTT.

This clone was recorded only once. The V and J genes are TRBV4-1 and TRBJ1-4; weak D call: TRBD1 (6 bases). Germline lookup yields CDR1 MGHRA and CDR2 YSYEKL. With 2 bases removed from V and 3 bases from J, the gap between germline ends came to 13 bases. CDR3 length equals 16 residues. In DNA form, the CDR3 reads TGCGCCAGCAGCCAACCCCAGGGGCGACCTAATGAAAAACTGTTTTTT. Encoded protein: CASSQPQGRPNEKLFF.

The rearrangement joins TRBV11-2 to TRBJ2-1, with 8 nucleotides matching TRBD2. Germline CDR1 is SGHAT and CDR2 is FQNNGV. Trimming removed 1 base from V and 2 bases from J; junction bases left unmatched: 1. CDR3 size: 15 residues. The CDR3 sequence is CASSLVTSAYNEQFF. The CDR3 DNA reads TGTGCCAGCAGCTTAGTGACTAGCGCCTACAATGAGCAGTTCTTC. Full variable domain (rest looked up from reference TRBV11-2 and TRBJ2-1): EAGVAQSPRYKIIEKRQSVAFWCNPISGHATLYWYQQILGQGPKLLIQFQNNGVVDDSQLPKDRFSAERLKGVDSTLKIQPAKLEDSAVYLCASSLVTSAYNEQFFGPGTRLTVL.